This TCR beta chain came from a study of T cell clonotyping in hematopoietic cell transplantation. General study findings and limits: Few recipient clonotypes overlapped donors; over 95% were de novo at given depth. Without cell sorting, CD4 versus CD8 contributions remain unresolved. Pathologically expanded recipient clonotypes increased progressively from day 30 to day 180 as diversity fell. Higher Inverse Simpson Index values in graft donor and pretransplant recipient predicted broader posttransplant TCR diversity.

Generated by immunoSEQ multiplex PCR, the TCRdb table keeps only in-frame clones and is missing some. The sample holds more than 15,000 clones; about nine tenths are singletons and the top ten take around 5%. Turning to this clone: Its antigen is not known.

Sequenced sample: peripheral blood mononuclear cells. The sequence was obtained from a man aged 35-49 years in good health. Some clones in this sample may be carry-over from other donors' samples.

The CDR3 DNA follows: TGTGCCAGCAGCTCCCAACAGGCCCCAGATACGCAGTATTTT. This gives the protein CASSSQQAPDTQYF. This rearrangement joins TRBV7-2 to TRBJ2-3, with D maybe TRBD1 (5 bases). Trimming left V 4 bases short and J 4 bases short, with 12 bases between. Per germline, CDR1 SGHTA and CDR2 FQGNSA. The length of the CDR3 is 14 residues.